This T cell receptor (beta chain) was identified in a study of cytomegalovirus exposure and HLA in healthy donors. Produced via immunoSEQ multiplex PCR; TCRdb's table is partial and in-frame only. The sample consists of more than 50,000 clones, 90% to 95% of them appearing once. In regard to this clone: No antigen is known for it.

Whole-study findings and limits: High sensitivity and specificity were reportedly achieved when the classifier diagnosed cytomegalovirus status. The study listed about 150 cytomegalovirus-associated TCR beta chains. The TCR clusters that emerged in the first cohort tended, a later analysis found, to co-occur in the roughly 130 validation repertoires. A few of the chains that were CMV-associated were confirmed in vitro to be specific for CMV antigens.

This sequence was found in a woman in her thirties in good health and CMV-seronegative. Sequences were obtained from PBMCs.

The CDR3 protein is CATPGRGAENTEAFF. CDR3 in DNA: TGTGCCACCCCCGGGAGGGGGGCGGAGAACACTGAAGCTTTCTTT. The rearrangement uses TRBV9 and TRBJ1-1; the D gene is possibly TRBD1 (6 bases). Germline CDR1 SGDLS, CDR2 YYNGEE. Trimming stripped 9 bases from V and 1 base from J, with 19 bases between. The CDR3 sequence is 15 residues long.